This TCR beta chain was captured by sequencing in a study of post-analysis software for immune sequencing data. Study information: The courses of disease that were included comprised relapsing-remitting, secondary progressive and progressive-relapsing multiple sclerosis.

Unique molecular identifiers were present in the TCR beta cDNA libraries. T cells numbering roughly 0.95 to 10 million gave rise to a few hundred thousand cDNA molecules. In TCRdb, the PCR reads were re-called with MiXCR into one record per CDR3 protein. Of about 770,000 distinct CDR3 sequences listed, roughly 50% were seen once; the top ten hold approximately 5%. This CDR3 has 16 residues. Germline CDR1 SEHNR, CDR2 FQNEAQ (reference sequence). Deletions cut 5 bases from V and 2 bases from J, with 17 bases between. A remark on this clonotype: Its specificity is not known.

Overall study results and limits: Four to six TRBV segments were more frequent in patients than controls; TRBV5-6, TRBV5-1 and TRBV20-1 belonged to this group. Samples prepared in the same batch strongly co-clustered by F measure. Multiple sclerosis patients had significantly lower normalized Chao1 diversity than controls.

This clonotype was obtained from a girl between 10 and 17 years old with multiple sclerosis. This chain joins TRBV7-9 and TRBJ2-3, with D perhaps matching TRBD1 (5 bases). The sample taken for sequencing was blood. The CDR3 is CASSPNTGRPTDTQYF. The CDR3 nucleotides read TGTGCCAGCAGCCCGAATACAGGCAGACCCACAGATACGCAGTATTTT.